The clone carrying this T cell receptor beta chain has a count of ten or more. V lost 2 bases and J 0 bases, leaving 5 bases between the germline ends. This CDR3 spans 14 amino acids. From germline, CDR1 is SGHKS and CDR2 YYEKEE (reference sequence). The data originate from a study of quantifying T cell responses using KT2 cells. Study-wide background: cDNA was made from DNase-treated RNA using alpha and beta constant primers.

Each cDNA got a UMI-containing oligo ligated at its 3' end. An equimolar mix of RC1.1 and RC1.2 primed the beta chain across TRBC1 and TRBC2. One entry per CDR3 protein results from TCRdb running MiXCR on the UMI-ligation and nested PCR reads. The table records about 32,000 distinct CDR3 sequences, under 7.5% of them present only once. The chain combines TRBV5-5 with TRBJ1-4; no clear D gene. This TCR was sampled from a human donor. The sequenced sample was PBMCs spiked with cells of the T cell clone KT2. Here the CDR3 DNA reads TGTGCCAGCAGCTTCGTCGCAACTAATGAAAAACTGTTTTTT. Translating gives CASSFVATNEKLFF.